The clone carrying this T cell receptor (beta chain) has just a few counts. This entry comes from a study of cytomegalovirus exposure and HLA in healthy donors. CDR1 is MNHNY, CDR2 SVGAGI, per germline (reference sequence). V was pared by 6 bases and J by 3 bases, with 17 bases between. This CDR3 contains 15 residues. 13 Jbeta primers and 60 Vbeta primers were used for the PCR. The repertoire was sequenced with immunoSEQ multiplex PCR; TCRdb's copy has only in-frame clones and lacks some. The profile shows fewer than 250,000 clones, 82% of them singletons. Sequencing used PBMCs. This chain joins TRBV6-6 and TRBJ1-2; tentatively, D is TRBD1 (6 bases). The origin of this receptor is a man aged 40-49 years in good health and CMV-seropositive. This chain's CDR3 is CASSDFRGIDYGYTF. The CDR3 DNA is TGTGCCAGCAGCGATTTCAGGGGCATAGACTATGGCTACACCTTC.